This entry is about one TCR beta chain. Assay: immunoSEQ multiplex PCR; the TCRdb copy retains only in-frame clones and omits some. The sample lists 150,000 or so clones, 75% to 90% occurring once. The sample originates from a study of blood T cell repertoires in COVID-19. Patients at the Seattle site were enrolled during active infection and followed longitudinally. This TCR was sampled from a young man with COVID-19, enrolled during active disease. Sequencing was performed on peripheral blood.

CDR3 bases: TGTGCCAGCAGTGACTCCCCTGTCTCCAATGAGCAGTTCTTC. This sequence encodes CASSDSPVSNEQFF. V gene TRBV6-4 combines with J gene TRBJ2-1, with unresolved D. CDR1 MRHNA and CDR2 SNTAGT come from the germline V gene. Trimming took 0 bases from V and 6 from J, leaving 9 bases between them. The CDR3 sequence is 14 residues long.